These T cell receptor beta chains were read from a single sample in a study of blood T cell repertoires in COVID-19. Sequencing used immunoSEQ multiplex PCR; TCRdb keeps in-frame clones, though not all of them. The table shows about 330,000 clones, with around 89% occurring only once. Material: peripheral blood. The receptors stem from a woman aged 45 to 65 with active or convalescent COVID-19. Each CDR3 is given with its conserved first and last residue. D genes are given only for firm matches. Clone size is not always given. Where it is, it says once, few, many or a class for expanded clones.

D gene	J gene	V gene	clone size	CDR3 DNA	CDR3 protein
TRBD1	TRBJ1-5	TRBV7-9	once	TGTGCCAGCAGCCAGGGACAGTTCAATCAGCCCCAGCATTTT	CASSQGQFNQPQHF
TRBD1	TRBJ1-1	TRBV30	.	TGTGCCTGGAGTCCTGGACAGGGGCCCACTGAAGCTTTCTTT	CAWSPGQGPTEAFF
TRBD1	TRBJ2-7	TRBV7-2	few	TGTGCCAGCAGCTTCAGGGGGCCGGGATTCTACGAGCAGTACTTC	CASSFRGPGFYEQYF
.	TRBJ2-3	TRBV30	.	TGTGCCTGGCGTAGGGGAGATACGCAGTATTTT	CAWRRGDTQYF
TRBD1	TRBJ2-7	TRBV11-2	.	TGTGCCAGCAGCTTAATTGACAGGGGGCTTCGGGAGCAGTACTTC	CASSLIDRGLREQYF
.	TRBJ1-4	TRBV18	few	TGTGCCAGCTCACCCACGGGGGTAACTAATGAAAAACTGTTTTTT	CASSPTGVTNEKLFF
.	TRBJ1-1	TRBV1	.	TGCACCAGCAGCCAAGGACTTATTAACACTGAAGCTTTCTTT	CTSSQGLINTEAFF
TRBD2	TRBJ2-3	TRBV9	.	TGTGCCAGCAGCTCCAGCGGGGGAAGCACAGATACGCAGTATTTT	CASSSSGGSTDTQYF
.	TRBJ1-6	TRBV3-1/TRBV3-2	few	TGTGCCAGCAGCCAAGATACGAGGGGGTCAGCCTATAATTCACCCCTCCACTTT	CASSQDTRGSAYNSPLHF
TRBD1	TRBJ1-2	TRBV15	.	TGTGCCACCAGCAGAGATGGGAGGACAGGGAAATACGGCAACTATGGCTACACCTTC	CATSRDGRTGKYGNYGYTF
TRBD1	TRBJ1-2	TRBV28	.	TGTGCCAGCGGGACAGGGGTCGCCCTGGTTAACTATGGCTACACCTTC	CASGTGVALVNYGYTF
.	TRBJ2-2	TRBV28	once	TGTGCCAGCAGGCCCCCTGCGGCTACCGGGGAGCTGTTTTTT	CASRPPAATGELFF
TRBD2	TRBJ2-7	TRBV25-1	.	TGTGCCAGCAGTGAATCGTTAAGCGGGGGATCCTACGAGCAGTACTTC	CASSESLSGGSYEQYF
.	TRBJ2-7	TRBV29-1	.	TGCAGCGTTGCGGCAGGGAACTACGAGCAGTACTTC	CSVAAGNYEQYF
TRBD2	TRBJ2-1	TRBV28	.	TGTGCCAGCAGACAAGACCTAGCGGGAGGAGAGCAGTTCTTC	CASRQDLAGGEQFF
.	TRBJ1-2	TRBV19	.	TGTGCCAGTAGTTATCGGACGGGGGGCTATGGCTACACCTTC	CASSYRTGGYGYTF
TRBD1	TRBJ2-3	TRBV20-1	.	TGCAGTGCTAGTAATCGCTGGACAGGGCCCGCAGATACGCAGTATTTT	CSASNRWTGPADTQYF
.	TRBJ2-7	TRBV18	.	TGTGCCAGCTCACCAGGCGCCGCGGGCGACGAGCAGTACTTC	CASSPGAAGDEQYF
.	TRBJ1-1	TRBV10-2	.	TGCGCCAGCACCGGTTACAACACTGAAGCTTTCTTT	CASTGYNTEAFF
TRBD2	TRBJ2-3	TRBV7-9	.	TGTGCCAGCAGCGTCGGGACTAGCGGGCCCAAGGATACGCAGTATTTT	CASSVGTSGPKDTQYF
TRBD1	TRBJ1-2	TRBV11-2	.	TGTGCCAGCAGCTTACAAGGCAACACCGGGACAGGAGCTAACTATGGCTACACCTTC	CASSLQGNTGTGANYGYTF
TRBD1	TRBJ1-4	TRBV30	.	TGTGCCTGGGACCCCGGGACAGGGGGCGGTTGGGAAAAACTGTTTTTT	CAWDPGTGGGWEKLFF
.	TRBJ2-1	TRBV24-1	.	TGTGCCACCAGTGTCTCACGACAGGAAGGAGAGCAGTTCTTC	CATSVSRQEGEQFF
.	TRBJ1-2	TRBV27	.	TGTGCCAGCAGTTTATCTGGGCAGGGGTCATTTCTTGGGGGCTACACCTTC	CASSLSGQGSFLGGYTF
.	TRBJ2-3	TRBV10-3	.	TGTGCCATCAGTGAGTCGCGTATGTATCGAAAAACAGATACGCAGTATTTT	CAISESRMYRKTDTQYF
TRBD2	TRBJ2-5	TRBV7-9	once	TGTGCCAGCAGCACGATCCGGCGCGGGGGGGAGACCCAGTACTTC	CASSTIRRGGETQYF
TRBD1	TRBJ1-4	TRBV2	.	TGTGCCAGCAGTGGACAGGGGGTTGGAGAAAAACTGTTTTTT	CASSGQGVGEKLFF
.	TRBJ2-1	TRBV29-1	.	TGCAGCGTTGTGCCCCCAACAGGGACCACCTACAATGAGCAGTTCTTC	CSVVPPTGTTYNEQFF
.	TRBJ1-1	TRBV27	.	TGTGCCAGCAGTTTACGGGTTTTTAACACTGAAGCTTTCTTT	CASSLRVFNTEAFF